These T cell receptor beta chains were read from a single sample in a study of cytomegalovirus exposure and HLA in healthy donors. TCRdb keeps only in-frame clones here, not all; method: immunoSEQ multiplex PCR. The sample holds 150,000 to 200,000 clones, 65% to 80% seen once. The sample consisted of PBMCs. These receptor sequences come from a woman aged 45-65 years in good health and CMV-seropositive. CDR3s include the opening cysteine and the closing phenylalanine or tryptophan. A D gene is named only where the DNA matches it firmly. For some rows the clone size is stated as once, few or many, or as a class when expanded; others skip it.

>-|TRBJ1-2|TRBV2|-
TGTGCCAGCAGTGTACAGGGAGACGGCTACACCTTC
CASSVQGDGYTF
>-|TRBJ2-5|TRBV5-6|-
TGTGCCAGCAGTTGGGCGGGTTACAGGGAGGAGACCCAGTACTTC
CASSWAGYREETQYF
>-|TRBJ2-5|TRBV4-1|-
TGCGCCAGCAGCCAATTAGGGCCAGGGGGAGGAGAGACCCAGTACTTC
CASSQLGPGGGETQYF
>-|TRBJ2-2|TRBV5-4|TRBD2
TGTGCCAGCAGCTTCGAGGTAGCGGGAACCGGGGAGCTGTTTTTT
CASSFEVAGTGELFF
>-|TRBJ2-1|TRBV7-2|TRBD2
TGTGCCAGCAGCTTAGCGTTCCCTAGCGGGGGAAAGTTCTTC
CASSLAFPSGGKFF
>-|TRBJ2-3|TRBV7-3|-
TGTGCCAGCAGCTTAATGGCGGTACTCACAGATACGCAGTATTTT
CASSLMAVLTDTQYF
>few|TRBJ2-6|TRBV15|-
TGTGCCACCAGCAGAGAGGAGGGGACCTCTGGGGCCAACGGCCTGACTTTC
CATSREEGTSGANGLTF
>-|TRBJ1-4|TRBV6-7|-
TGTGCCAGCAGTTACGGACAGACGGGTCCCGTACTCCCTGGAGATGAAAAACTGTTTTTT
CASSYGQTGPVLPGDEKLFF
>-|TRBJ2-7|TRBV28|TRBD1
TGTGCCAGCAGTCTAGGAGGGACAGGGATAACCTACGAGCAGTACTTC
CASSLGGTGITYEQYF
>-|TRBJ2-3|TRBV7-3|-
TGTGCCAGCAGCTTAAAGGCGGTGGGGGCGGGAGTGGGCACAGATACGCAGTATTTT
CASSLKAVGAGVGTDTQYF
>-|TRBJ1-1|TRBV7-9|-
TGTGCCAGCAGCTCCCTGACACAGACGGAAGCTTTCTTT
CASSSLTQTEAFF
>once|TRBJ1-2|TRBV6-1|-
TGTGCCAGCAATCGGGGGGAGGCTAACTATGGCTACACCTTC
CASNRGEANYGYTF
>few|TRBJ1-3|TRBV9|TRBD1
TGTGCCAGCAGCGAGGCTAAGGATCCGGGACAGGGGGCGCGGAACACCATATATTTT
CASSEAKDPGQGARNTIYF
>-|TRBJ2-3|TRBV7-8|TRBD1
TGTGCCAGCAGCTCATACAGGGGTACAGATACGCAGTATTTT
CASSSYRGTDTQYF
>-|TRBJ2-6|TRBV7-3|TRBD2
TGTGCCAGCAGCCCCCGACTAGCGGAAAGCTCTGGGGCCAACGGCCTGACTTTC
CASSPRLAESSGANGLTF
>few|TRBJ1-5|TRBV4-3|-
TGCGCCAGCAGCCAAGATAGCCAGGGGAACCAGCCCCAGCATTTT
CASSQDSQGNQPQHF
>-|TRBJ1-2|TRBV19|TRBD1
TGTGCCAGTAGTATAGATAAGACAGGGGGCCGTGGCTACACCTTC
CASSIDKTGGRGYTF
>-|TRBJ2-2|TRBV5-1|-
TGCGCCAGCAACCTCCTCGGGACAACGAACACCGGGGAGCTGTTTTTT
CASNLLGTTNTGELFF
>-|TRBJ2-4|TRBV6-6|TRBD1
TGTGCCAGCAGTCAAATGACAGGGGCCAAAAACAGTCAGTACTTC
CASSQMTGAKNSQYF
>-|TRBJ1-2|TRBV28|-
TGTGCCAGCAGTTTATCACCTGGCCAGGGCCTCCGCTATGGCTACACCTTC
CASSLSPGQGLRYGYTF
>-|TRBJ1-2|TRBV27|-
TGTGCCAGCAGTTCACTCGGGTCCGGGGGCTATGGCTACACCTTC
CASSSLGSGGYGYTF
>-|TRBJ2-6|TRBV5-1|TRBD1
TGCGCCAGCACCGCGGGGACAGGGTGGTTGTCTGGGGCCAACGTCCTGACTTTC
CASTAGTGWLSGANVLTF